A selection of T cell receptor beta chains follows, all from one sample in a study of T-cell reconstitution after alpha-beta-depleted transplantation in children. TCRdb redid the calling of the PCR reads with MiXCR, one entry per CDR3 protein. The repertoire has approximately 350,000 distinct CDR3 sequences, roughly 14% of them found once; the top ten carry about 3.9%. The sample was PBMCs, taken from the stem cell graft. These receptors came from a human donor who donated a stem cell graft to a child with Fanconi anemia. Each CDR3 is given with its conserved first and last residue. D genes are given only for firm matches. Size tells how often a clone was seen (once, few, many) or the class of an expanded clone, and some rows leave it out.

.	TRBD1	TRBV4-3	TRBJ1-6	CASSQEWDSDNSPLHF	TGCGCCAGCAGCCAAGAATGGGACAGCGATAATTCACCCCTCCACTTT
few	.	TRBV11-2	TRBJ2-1	CASSLDLPDRFPPNEQFF	TGTGCCAGCAGCTTAGACCTCCCCGACAGATTTCCACCTAATGAGCAGTTCTTC
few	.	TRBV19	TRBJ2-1	CASSTQGGASNEQFF	TGTGCCAGTAGTACCCAGGGGGGGGCCTCCAATGAGCAGTTCTTC
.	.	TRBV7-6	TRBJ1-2	CASSPDPTGIYGYTF	TGTGCCAGCAGCCCCGACCCCACAGGGATCTATGGCTACACCTTC
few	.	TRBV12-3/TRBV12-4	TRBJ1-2	CASSTFGGGYTF	TGTGCCAGCAGTACCTTCGGCGGCGGCTACACCTTC
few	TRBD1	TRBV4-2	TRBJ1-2	CASSQELPGQKNGYTF	TGTGCCAGCAGCCAAGAGTTACCGGGACAGAAAAATGGCTACACCTTC
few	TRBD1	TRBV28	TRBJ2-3	CASSGYRDRGPDTQYF	TGTGCCAGCAGTGGTTACCGGGACAGAGGCCCAGATACGCAGTATTTT
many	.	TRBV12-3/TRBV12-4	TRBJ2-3	CASSFSELRGEDTQYF	TGTGCCAGCAGTTTTTCGGAGCTAAGGGGGGAAGATACGCAGTATTTT
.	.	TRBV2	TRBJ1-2	CASMEGRGFRGYTF	TGTGCCAGCATGGAGGGGCGGGGGTTCCGTGGCTACACCTTC
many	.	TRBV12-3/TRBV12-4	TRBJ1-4	CASSFIGLGIEKLFF	TGTGCCAGCAGTTTCATCGGATTGGGTATTGAAAAACTGTTTTTT
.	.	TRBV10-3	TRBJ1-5	CAISDLGGDQPQHF	TGTGCCATCAGTGACCTGGGAGGGGATCAGCCCCAGCATTTT
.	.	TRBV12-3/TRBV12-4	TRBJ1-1	CASSLLGSPTRAEAFF	TGTGCCAGCAGTTTATTGGGCAGCCCCACCCGAGCTGAAGCTTTCTTT
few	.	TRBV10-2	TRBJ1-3	CASRDMDSGNTIYF	TGCGCCAGCCGGGACATGGACTCTGGAAACACCATATATTTT
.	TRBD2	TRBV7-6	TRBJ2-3	CASSASLGGTDTQYF	TGTGCCAGCAGCGCATCCCTGGGAGGGACAGATACGCAGTATTTT
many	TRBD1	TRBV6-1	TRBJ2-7	CASTNGQGAHEQYF	TGTGCCAGCACCAACGGACAGGGGGCCCACGAGCAGTACTTC
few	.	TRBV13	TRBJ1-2	CASSLGREAGYTF	TGTGCCAGCAGCTTAGGCAGGGAAGCTGGCTACACCTTC
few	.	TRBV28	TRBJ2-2	CASSLFIVTGKSGELFF	TGTGCCAGCAGTTTATTCATCGTCACAGGGAAGTCCGGGGAGCTGTTTTTT
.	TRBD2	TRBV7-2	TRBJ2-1	CASSPSRISGGYNEQFF	TGTGCCAGCAGCCCCAGCCGTATTAGCGGGGGCTACAATGAGCAGTTCTTC
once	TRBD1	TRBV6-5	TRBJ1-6	CASSYSRDRALVSPLHF	TGTGCCAGCAGTTACTCGAGGGACAGGGCCCTAGTTTCACCCCTCCACTTT
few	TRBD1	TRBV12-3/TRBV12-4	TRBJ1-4	CASSSTGVEEKLFF	TGTGCCAGCAGTTCCACAGGGGTCGAGGAAAAACTGTTTTTT
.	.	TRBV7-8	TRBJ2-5	CASILDWERETQYF	TGTGCCAGCATCTTAGACTGGGAGCGAGAGACCCAGTACTTC
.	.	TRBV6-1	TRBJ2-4	CASSRTTGTAGAKNIQYF	TGTGCCAGCAGTCGAACTACCGGGACAGCGGGAGCCAAAAACATTCAGTACTTC
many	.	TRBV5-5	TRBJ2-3	CASSLVGPHTDTQYF	TGTGCCAGCAGCTTGGTCGGACCTCACACAGATACGCAGTATTTT
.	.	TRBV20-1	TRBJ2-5	CSANTPTLKETQYF	TGCAGTGCTAATACACCAACCTTAAAAGAGACCCAGTACTTC
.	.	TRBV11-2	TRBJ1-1	CASSSIGVAEAFF	TGTGCCAGCAGCTCGATTGGGGTGGCTGAAGCTTTCTTT
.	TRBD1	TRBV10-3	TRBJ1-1	CAISDAGQGPNTEAFF	TGTGCCATCAGTGATGCGGGACAGGGACCTAACACTGAAGCTTTCTTT
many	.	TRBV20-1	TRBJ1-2	CSARVDGMGYTF	TGCAGTGCTAGAGTGGACGGCATGGGCTACACCTTC
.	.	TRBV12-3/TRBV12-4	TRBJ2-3	CASSPRGLEADTQYF	TGTGCCAGCAGTCCAAGGGGGTTGGAGGCGGATACGCAGTATTTT
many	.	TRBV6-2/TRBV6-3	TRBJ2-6	CASSYAGGANVLTF	TGTGCCAGCAGTTACGCGGGGGGGGCCAACGTCCTGACTTTC
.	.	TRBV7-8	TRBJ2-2	CASSPPLVAGELFF	TGTGCCAGCAGCCCTCCCCTGGTGGCCGGGGAGCTGTTTTTT
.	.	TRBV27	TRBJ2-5	CASRRTRGTQYF	TGTGCCAGCAGGAGGACCAGGGGGACCCAGTACTTC
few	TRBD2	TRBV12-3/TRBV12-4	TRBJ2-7	CASNQRGRGSSYEQYF	TGTGCCAGCAACCAAAGAGGGCGGGGGAGCTCCTACGAGCAGTACTTC
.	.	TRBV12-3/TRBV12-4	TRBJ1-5	CASSLGIGVGSNQPQHF	TGTGCCAGCAGTTTAGGAATTGGGGTGGGCAGCAATCAGCCCCAGCATTTT
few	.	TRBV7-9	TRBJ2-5	CASSLLWDQETQYF	TGTGCCAGCAGCTTACTGTGGGACCAAGAGACCCAGTACTTC
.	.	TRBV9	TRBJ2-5	CASSVGSWGRGPQETQYF	TGTGCCAGCAGCGTAGGATCTTGGGGTAGGGGACCCCAAGAGACCCAGTACTTC
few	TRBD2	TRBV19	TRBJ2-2	CASSPVLAGTGELFF	TGTGCCAGTAGCCCGGTTCTAGCGGGCACCGGGGAGCTGTTTTTT
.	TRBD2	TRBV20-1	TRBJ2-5	CSANPPGGLGGETQYF	TGCAGTGCTAACCCCCCCGGGGGACTAGGGGGAGAGACCCAGTACTTC
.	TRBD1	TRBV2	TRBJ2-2	CASREGQGRIGELFF	TGTGCCAGCAGGGAGGGACAGGGCAGAATCGGGGAGCTGTTTTTT
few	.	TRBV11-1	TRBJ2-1	CASSLGRGPWDEQFF	TGTGCCAGCAGCTTAGGACGGGGGCCTTGGGATGAGCAGTTCTTC
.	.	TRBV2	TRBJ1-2	CASSPGEGYHGYTF	TGTGCCAGCAGTCCCGGGGAAGGGTACCATGGCTACACCTTC
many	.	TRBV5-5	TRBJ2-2	CASSLVGPGELFF	TGTGCCAGCAGCTTGGTGGGTCCCGGGGAGCTGTTTTTT
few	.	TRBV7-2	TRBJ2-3	CASSRGGWSDTQYF	TGTGCCAGCAGCCGTGGCGGTTGGTCAGATACGCAGTATTTT
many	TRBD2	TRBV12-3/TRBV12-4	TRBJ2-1	CASRRGGIEDEQFF	TGTGCCAGCAGACGGGGGGGAATAGAAGATGAGCAGTTCTTC
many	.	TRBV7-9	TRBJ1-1	CASSFSTGSRSDGEAFF	TGTGCCAGCAGCTTTTCAACGGGGAGCCGTAGTGACGGTGAAGCTTTCTTT
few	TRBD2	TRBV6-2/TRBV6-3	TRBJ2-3	CASRLGTSHWADTQYF	TGTGCCAGCAGACTCGGGACTAGCCATTGGGCAGATACGCAGTATTTT
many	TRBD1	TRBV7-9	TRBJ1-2	CASSWDRASYGYTF	TGTGCCAGCAGCTGGGACAGGGCAAGCTATGGCTACACCTTC
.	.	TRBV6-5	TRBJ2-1	CASSYGRVNEQFF	TGTGCCAGCAGTTACGGACGGGTAAATGAGCAGTTCTTC
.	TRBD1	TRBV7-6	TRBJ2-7	CASSLGNGTESSYEQYF	TGTGCCAGCAGCTTAGGGAATGGGACAGAAAGCTCCTACGAGCAGTACTTC
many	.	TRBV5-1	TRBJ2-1	CASSSDSYNEQFF	TGTGCCAGCAGCAGCGACAGCTACAATGAGCAGTTCTTC